The clone carrying this T cell receptor (beta chain) was recorded only once. Antigen unknown. The data were taken from a study of radiation and T cells in renal cell carcinoma. CDR1 is SGHDN and CDR2 is FVKESK in the germline V gene. V shed 3 bases and J shed 0 bases, with 3 bases lying between them. This CDR3 contains 13 residues. Clones were sequenced by immunoSEQ multiplex PCR, and TCRdb holds only the in-frame ones, with some missing. The table includes over 60,000 clones, about 80% detected once. General observations from the study: Top tumor clonotypes rose in blood 2 weeks post-radiation, then contracted.

This sample's time point: blood 2 weeks post-SBRT. Stated treatment: 15 Gy SBRT to primary tumor, nephrectomy 4 weeks later. After SBRT, blood was collected at 2 and 4 weeks, plus baseline. The input for sequencing was blood, taken from a patient whose treatment included radiotherapy and nephrectomy. The V gene is TRBV14, the J gene TRBJ1-5; unclear D gene. The clonotype comes from a man aged 55 to 70 with renal cell carcinoma. The CDR3 nucleotides are TGTGCCAGCAGCCAGGGTAGCAATCAGCCCCAGCATTTT. Its protein is CASSQGSNQPQHF.